The source of this TCR beta chain is a study of blood T cell repertoires in COVID-19. About the study: COVID-19 samples from acute and convalescent phases originated in the United States, Italy and Spain.

In its sample, this clone was seen once. All enrollees were about 18 to 100 years old and from fewer than 30 US areas. Cohort placement rested on clinical history that participants reported themselves. The V gene lost 2 bases and the J gene lost 4 bases, with 10 bases spanning the gap. CDR1 is SGHNT, CDR2 YYREEE, per germline (reference sequence). This CDR3 has 14 residues. Original processing notes: Nucleated cell number was recorded as an estimate derived from reference gene primer amplification. The table came from immunoSEQ multiplex PCR; TCRdb's copy has only in-frame clones and leaves some out. The V and J calls and clone size come from that table; D and trimming were worked out from the DNA. The sample contains some 260,000 clones, around 87% of which appear only once.

The material sequenced was PBMCs or T cells enriched from blood (not recorded which). The sequence derives from a woman aged 30 to 39 with acute COVID-19. The J gene is TRBJ2-1, the V gene TRBV5-4; D remains ambiguous. CDR3 in DNA: TGTGCCAGCAGCTTTCAAGCCCCGTACAATGAGCAGTTCTTC. Residues: CASSFQAPYNEQFF.